Presented here are 17 T cell receptor beta chains from one specimen sequenced in a study of OX40 agonist ivuxolimab in advanced cancers. Sequenced by immunoSEQ multiplex PCR; TCRdb stores in-frame clones only, minus some. The sample has some 22,000 clones, around 83% seen once. The sequenced sample was CD4+ or CD8+ T cells sorted from blood, obtained in a trial of the OX40 agonist ivuxolimab. The origin of the receptors is an adult with an advanced solid tumor such as melanoma, head and neck, liver or kidney cancer.

This clone was recorded only once. In DNA, the CDR3 is TGTGCCAGCAGCCGGACTAGCGGGGGCCTCGGCAATGAGCAGTTCTTC. Its translation is CASSRTSGGLGNEQFF. The chain is built from TRBV7-9 and TRBJ2-1; TRBD2 matches 13 bases. The junction had 7 bases not matched to a gene; V was cut back by 5 bases and J by 6 bases. CDR1 SEHNR and CDR2 FQNEAQ come from the germline V gene (reference sequence). CDR3 size: 16 residues.

The CDR3 nucleotides are TGTGCCATCAGTGAGTCGACCCAGGGGAGGAACGAGCAGTACTTC. Translation gives CAISESTQGRNEQYF. The gene calls are TRBV10-3 and TRBJ2-7; possibly TRBD1 or TRBD2 for D (6 bases each). Germline CDR1 reads ENHRY; CDR2 reads SYGVKD. V lost 0 bases to trimming and J lost 5 bases, with 14 bases between them. The CDR3 is made up of 15 amino acids.

The CDR3 spells CASSFGRKLFF. CDR3 sequence (DNA): TGTGCCAGCAGCTTTGGACGAAAGTTGTTTTTT. The chain links TRBV11-2 to TRBJ1-4; D is ambiguous. CDR1 is SGHAT, CDR2 FQNNGV, per germline. The CDR3 extends over 11 amino acids. The V and J ends lost 3 bases and 15 bases respectively, with 11 bases between them.

This clone was counted a single time. V and J are TRBV6-5 and TRBJ1-5; tentatively, D is TRBD1 (6 bases). Germline V gene sequence: CDR1 MNHEY, CDR2 SVGAGI. The CDR3 covers 13 residues. Trimming left V 2 bases short and J 7 bases short, with 9 bases between. For the CDR3, the DNA is TGTGCCAGCAGTTACGGGGGCAGACAGCCCCAGCATTTT. Translated, it gives CASSYGGRQPQHF.

The chain joins TRBV7-9 to TRBJ2-7, with 11 nucleotides matching TRBD2. V was clipped by 2 bases and J by 5 bases; unmatched bases: 5. The germline gives CDR1 SEHNR, CDR2 FQNEAQ (reference sequence). The CDR3 covers 15 residues. The CDR3 sequence: CASSLFLGLADEQYF. The CDR3 coding sequence is TGTGCCAGCAGCTTATTTCTGGGACTAGCGGACGAGCAGTACTTC.

This chain connects TRBV6-4 to TRBJ2-1, with TRBD1 matching 7 bases. V lost 4 bases to trimming and J lost 8 bases; unmatched junction nucleotides: 17. CDR1 and CDR2 from the germline V gene are MRHNA and SNTAGT. CDR3 length: 17 amino acids. Here the CDR3 DNA reads TGTGCCAGCAGTGCCCAGACAGGGCCTTCTCCTGCGGATGAGCAGTTCTTC. Amino acids: CASSAQTGPSPADEQFF.

In DNA form, the CDR3 reads TGTGCCTGGAGGGGGGGGTACGAGCAGTACTTC. Translation gives CAWRGGYEQYF. The chain has TRBV30 and TRBJ2-7; 7 nucleotides align to TRBD2. The CDR3 is made up of 11 amino acids. Trimming took 3 bases from V and 4 from J; bases not matched to a gene: 0. In germline, CDR1 is GTSNPN, CDR2 SVGIG (reference sequence).

The V call is TRBV29-1, the J call TRBJ1-1; D gene unclear. CDR3 length: 12 amino acids. Trimming took 5 bases from V and 1 from J, leaving 8 bases between them. Germline CDR1 reads SQVTM; CDR2 reads ANQGSEA. The CDR3 sequence is CSVPDENTEAFF. The CDR3 DNA is TGCAGCGTTCCGGACGAGAACACTGAAGCTTTCTTT.

The chain carries TRBV7-9 and TRBJ2-7, with 10 nucleotides matching TRBD1. Trimming at V came to 4 bases and at J to 5 bases, leaving 5 bases not matched to a gene. CDR1 SEHNR and CDR2 FQNEAQ come from the germline V gene (reference sequence). This CDR3 comprises 14 residues. CDR3 DNA: TGTGCCAGCAGCTCCCGGGACAGGGGCCACGAGCAGTACTTC. Its translation is CASSSRDRGHEQYF.

This clone rates as medium-sized. This chain uses TRBV30 with TRBJ2-5; the D is unclear. This CDR3 has 15 amino acids. V was clipped by 0 bases and J by 0 bases, with 11 bases between them. Germline CDR1 and CDR2: GTSNPN and SVGIG (reference sequence). Written as DNA, the CDR3 is TGTGCCTGGAGTGTACTGGCTTTGTACCAAGAGACCCAGTACTTC. Protein product: CAWSVLALYQETQYF.

This chain links TRBV28 with TRBJ1-4, with D uncertain. From germline, CDR1 is MDHEN and CDR2 SYDVKM. The V end was cut by 2 bases, the J end by 7 bases, with 17 bases between. The CDR3 covers 16 residues. This CDR3 is CASSLNEGWGSEKLFF. In nucleotides, the CDR3 is TGTGCCAGCAGTTTAAACGAAGGTTGGGGTAGTGAAAAACTGTTTTTT.

This clone was detected only once. J is TRBJ2-7 and V is TRBV5-1; D gene ambiguous. The CDR3 spans 15 residues. V was cut by 4 bases and J by 2 bases, with 16 bases left in between. The germline V gene has CDR1 SGHRS and CDR2 YFSETQ. The CDR3 protein is CASSLRLPIPYEQYF. The CDR3 DNA follows: TGCGCCAGCAGCCTTAGACTTCCGATCCCCTACGAGCAGTACTTC. Variable domain in full (rest from reference TRBV5-1 and TRBJ2-7): KAGVTQTPRYLIKTRGQQVTLSCSPISGHRSVSWYQQTPGQGLQFLFEYFSETQRNKGNFPGRFSGRQFSNSRSEMNVSTLELGDSALYLCASSLRLPIPYEQYFGPGTRLTVT.

This chain connects TRBV10-3 to TRBJ2-5; no clear D gene. Per the germline V gene, CDR1 is ENHRY and CDR2 is SYGVKD. The CDR3 spans 14 residues. V shed 4 bases and J shed 2 bases, with 11 bases lying between them. The CDR3 loop reads CAISVRAVQETQYF. The CDR3 nucleotides are TGTGCCATCAGTGTAAGGGCGGTACAAGAGACCCAGTACTTC.

This clone appeared once. V gene TRBV5-5 combines with J gene TRBJ2-3, with D uncertain. Germline lookup yields CDR1 SGHKS and CDR2 YYEKEE (reference sequence). Trimming pared 0 bases from V and 6 bases from J, leaving 5 bases between. The CDR3 has 12 residues. The CDR3 sequence: CASSLVGDTQYF. In DNA, the CDR3 is TGTGCCAGCAGCTTGGTGGGGGATACGCAGTATTTT.

The genes are TRBV19 and TRBJ2-3, with 8 nucleotides matching TRBD2. Germline V gene lookup returns CDR1 LNHDA and CDR2 SQIVND (reference sequence). The CDR3 is made up of 14 amino acids. Trimming took 7 bases from V and 0 from J; bases not matched to a gene: 3. CDR3 in DNA: TGTGCCAGTAAACCTAGCGGGAGCACAGATACGCAGTATTTT. This translates into CASKPSGSTDTQYF.

The chain combines TRBV4-2 with TRBJ1-2; D call uncertain. Germline V gene data show CDR1 as LGHNA and CDR2 as YNFKEQ. Trimming pared 0 bases from V and 3 bases from J, leaving 8 bases between. The CDR3 has 14 amino acids. The CDR3 coding sequence is TGTGCCAGCAGCCAAGATCACGGATACTATGGCTACACCTTC. This gives the protein CASSQDHGYYGYTF.

The V call is TRBV7-8, the J call TRBJ2-5; the D gene is possibly TRBD1 (6 bases). The CDR3 extends over 14 amino acids. Germline V gene data show CDR1 as SGHVS and CDR2 as FQNEAQ. The ends were cut back, 5 bases at V and 4 bases at J, with 14 bases in the middle. Written as DNA, the CDR3 is TGTGCCAGCAGCAATCGCCAGGGGAGAGAGACCCAGTACTTC. Its translation: CASSNRQGRETQYF.